The source of this T cell receptor beta chain is a study of monozygotic twins with inflammatory bowel disease. Study outcomes and limitations: Repertoire similarity did not separate concordant from discordant twins, possibly from limited power. Healthy twins showed more clonotype sharing with others than IBD patients, especially patients with disease activity. There was no support for any single strong signal or clonotype associated with IBD.

Germline V gives CDR1 SGHRS, CDR2 YFSETQ. The CDR3 runs to 14 residues. On this clonotype: Its target is unknown.

Both TCRalpha and TCRbeta cDNA were subjected to two nested PCRs lasting roughly 16 and 10 cycles. TCRdb re-analyzed the 5' RACE reads; it lists each CDR3 protein once, without DNA. This sample lists fewer than 450,000 distinct CDR3 sequences; its ten largest clones have around 2.6%. The source of this sequence is a human donor with ulcerative colitis or Crohn's disease, or a healthy co-twin of an affected twin (not recorded which). V gene TRBV5-1 combines with J gene TRBJ2-2. The sample comprised blood. The CDR3 reads CASSLVGDAGELFF.